The 2 T cell receptor beta chains reported below all come from one sample, sequenced in a study of blood T cell repertoires in COVID-19. Method: immunoSEQ multiplex PCR; TCRdb's copy keeps in-frame clones and lacks some. The sample consists of 140,000 or so clones, around 83% of them appearing once. Sequencing was carried out using peripheral blood. Every receptor here comes from a man aged 25 to 45 with COVID-19, enrolled during active disease.

The V and J genes are TRBV7-9 and TRBJ1-2; D gene ambiguous. The CDR3 extends over 13 amino acids. Germline assignment: CDR1 SEHNR and CDR2 FQNEAQ (reference sequence). Trimming stripped 5 bases from V and 8 bases from J, with 15 bases between. The CDR3 bases are TGTGCCAGCAGCCCTGGGGAGGGTGGAGGCTACACCTTC. This sequence encodes CASSPGEGGGYTF. Combining the CDR3 with reference TRBV7-9 and TRBJ1-2 gives the whole variable domain DTGVSQNPRHKITKRGQNVTFRCDPISEHNRLYWYRQTLGQGPEFLTYFQNEAQLEKSRLLSDRFSAERPKGSFSTLEIQRTEQGDSAMYLCASSPGEGGGYTFGSGTRLTVV.

CDR3 coding DNA: TGTGCCAGCAGCATCGGGAGCGCGACCGGGGAGCTGTTTTTT. Residues: CASSIGSATGELFF. The chain combines TRBV9 with TRBJ2-2; maybe TRBD2 (6 bases). V lost 4 bases, J lost 5 bases, and 12 bases lay in between. CDR1 and CDR2 from the germline V gene are SGDLS and YYNGEE. This CDR3 spans 14 amino acids.